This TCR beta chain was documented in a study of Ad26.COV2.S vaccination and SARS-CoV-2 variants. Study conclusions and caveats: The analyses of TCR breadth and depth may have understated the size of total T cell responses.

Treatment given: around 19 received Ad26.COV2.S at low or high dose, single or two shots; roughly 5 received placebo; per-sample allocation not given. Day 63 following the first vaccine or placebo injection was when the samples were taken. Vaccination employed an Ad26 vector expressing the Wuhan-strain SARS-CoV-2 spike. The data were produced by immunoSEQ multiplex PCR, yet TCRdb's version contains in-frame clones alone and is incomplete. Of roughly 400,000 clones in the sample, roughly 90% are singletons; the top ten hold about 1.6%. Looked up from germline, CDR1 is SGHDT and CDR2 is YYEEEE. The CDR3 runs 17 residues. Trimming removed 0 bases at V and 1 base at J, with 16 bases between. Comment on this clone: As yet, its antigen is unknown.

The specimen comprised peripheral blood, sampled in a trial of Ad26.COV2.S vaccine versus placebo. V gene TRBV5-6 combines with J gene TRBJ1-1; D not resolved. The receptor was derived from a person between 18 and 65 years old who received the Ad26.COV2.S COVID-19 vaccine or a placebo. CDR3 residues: CASSLADRGNANTEAFF. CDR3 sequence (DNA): TGTGCCAGCAGCTTGGCCGATAGAGGGAATGCGAACACTGAAGCTTTCTTT. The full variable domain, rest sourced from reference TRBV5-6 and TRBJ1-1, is DAGVTQSPTHLIKTRGQQVTLRCSPKSGHDTVSWYQQALGQGPQFIFQYYEEEERQRGNFPDRFSGHQFPNYSSELNVNALLLGDSALYLCASSLADRGNANTEAFFGQGTRLTVV.